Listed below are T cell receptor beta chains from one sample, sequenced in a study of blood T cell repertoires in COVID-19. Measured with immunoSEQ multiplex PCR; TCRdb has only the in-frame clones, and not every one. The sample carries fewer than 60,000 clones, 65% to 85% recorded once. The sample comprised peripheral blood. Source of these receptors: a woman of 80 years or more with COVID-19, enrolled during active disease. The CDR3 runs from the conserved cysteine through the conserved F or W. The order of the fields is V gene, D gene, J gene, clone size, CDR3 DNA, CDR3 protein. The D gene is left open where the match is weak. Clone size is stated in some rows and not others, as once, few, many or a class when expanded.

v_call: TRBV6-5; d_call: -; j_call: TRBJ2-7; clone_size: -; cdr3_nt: TGTGCCAGCAGTTACTCCCCGGGGAACTCCTACGAGCAGTACTTC; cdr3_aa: CASSYSPGNSYEQYF
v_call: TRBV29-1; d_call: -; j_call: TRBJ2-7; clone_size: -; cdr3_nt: TGCAGCGTTGATCGTGGGAGGTTGGGTGGGCAGTACTTC; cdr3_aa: CSVDRGRLGGQYF
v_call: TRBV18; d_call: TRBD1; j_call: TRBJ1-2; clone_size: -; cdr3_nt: TGTGCCAGCACCGGGACAGGGGTCGGGGGCTACACCTTC; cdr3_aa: CASTGTGVGGYTF
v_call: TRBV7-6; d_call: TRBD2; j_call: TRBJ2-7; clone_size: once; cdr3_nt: TGTGCCAGCAGCCCGGGACTAGCGGGAGGGGCCTACGAGCAGTACTTC; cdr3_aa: CASSPGLAGGAYEQYF
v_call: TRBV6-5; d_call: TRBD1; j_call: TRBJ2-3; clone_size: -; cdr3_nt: TGTGCCAGCAGATGGACAGGGAGCACAGATACGCAGTATTTT; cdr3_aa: CASRWTGSTDTQYF
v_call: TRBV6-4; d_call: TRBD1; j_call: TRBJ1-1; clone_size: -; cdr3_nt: TGTGCCAGCAGGGGGACAGAGAACACTGAAGCTTTCTTT; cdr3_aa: CASRGTENTEAFF
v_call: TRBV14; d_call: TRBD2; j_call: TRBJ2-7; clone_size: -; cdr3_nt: TGTGCCAGCAGCGGTTTAGCGGGAGGCCGCTACGAGCAGTACTTC; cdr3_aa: CASSGLAGGRYEQYF
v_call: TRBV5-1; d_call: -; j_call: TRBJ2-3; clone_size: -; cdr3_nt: TGCGCCAGCAGCCCAGGGGGGTTCACAGATACGCAGTATTTT; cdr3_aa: CASSPGGFTDTQYF
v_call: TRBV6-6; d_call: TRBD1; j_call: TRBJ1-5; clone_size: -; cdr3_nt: TGTGCCAGCAGTCATGCAGGGGGTCGGGGCAATCAGCCCCAGCATTTT; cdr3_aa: CASSHAGGRGNQPQHF
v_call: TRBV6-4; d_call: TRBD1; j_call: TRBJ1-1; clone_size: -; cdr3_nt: TGTGCCAGCAAGAGGGGACAGGGGAACACTGAAGCTTTCTTT; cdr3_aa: CASKRGQGNTEAFF
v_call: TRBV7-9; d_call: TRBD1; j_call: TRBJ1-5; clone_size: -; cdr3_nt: TGTGCCAGCAGCTCCGGGACAGGCGGGAATCAGCCCCAGCATTTT; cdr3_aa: CASSSGTGGNQPQHF
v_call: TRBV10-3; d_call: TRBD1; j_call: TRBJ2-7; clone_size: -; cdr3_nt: TGTGCCATCAGTGTGGGGACAGGTGCCTCCTACGAGCAGTACTTC; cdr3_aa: CAISVGTGASYEQYF
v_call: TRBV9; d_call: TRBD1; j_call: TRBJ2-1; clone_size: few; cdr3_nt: TGTGCCAGCAGCCCCGTCTTTGGACAGGGCTACAATGAGCAGTTCTTC; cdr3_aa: CASSPVFGQGYNEQFF
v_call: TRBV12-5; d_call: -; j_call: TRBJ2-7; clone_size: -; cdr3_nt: TGTGCTAGTGGTTTGGCCACCCGAGTGCCTCCCTCCTACGAGCAGTACTTC; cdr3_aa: CASGLATRVPPSYEQYF
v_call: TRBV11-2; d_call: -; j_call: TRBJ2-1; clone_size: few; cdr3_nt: TGTGCCAGCAGCTTAGATGACAGAGCCTACAATGAGCAGTTCTTC; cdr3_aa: CASSLDDRAYNEQFF
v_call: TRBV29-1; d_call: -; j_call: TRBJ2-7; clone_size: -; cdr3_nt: TGCAGCGTTGAACAGCAGGGGATGTACTTC; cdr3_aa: CSVEQQGMYF
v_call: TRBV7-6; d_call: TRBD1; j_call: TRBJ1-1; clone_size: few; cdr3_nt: TGTGCCAGCAGCCCCGGACAGGTTAGGAACACTGAAGCTTTCTTT; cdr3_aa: CASSPGQVRNTEAFF
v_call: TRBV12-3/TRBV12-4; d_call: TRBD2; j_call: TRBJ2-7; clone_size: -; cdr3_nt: TGTGCCAGCCGATTAGCGGGACCGGGAGGGCAGTACTTC; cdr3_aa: CASRLAGPGGQYF
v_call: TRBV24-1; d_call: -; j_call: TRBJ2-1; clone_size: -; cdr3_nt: TGTGCCACCGCCCCGACCGGGGAGAATGAGCAGTTCTTC; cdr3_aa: CATAPTGENEQFF
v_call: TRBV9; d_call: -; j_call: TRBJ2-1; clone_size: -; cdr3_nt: TGTGCCAGCAGCGTAGCTAATCTAGGTTCCTACAATGAGCAGTTCTTC; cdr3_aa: CASSVANLGSYNEQFF
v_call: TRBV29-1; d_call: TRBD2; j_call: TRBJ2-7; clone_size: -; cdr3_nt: TGCAGCGTTGGGCAGTCCGGGACTAGCAGCTACGAGCAGTACTTC; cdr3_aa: CSVGQSGTSSYEQYF
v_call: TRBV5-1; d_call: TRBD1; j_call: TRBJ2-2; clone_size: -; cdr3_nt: TGCGCCAGCAACGGACAGGGGTCATTCAACACCGGGGAGCTGTTTTTT; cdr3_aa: CASNGQGSFNTGELFF
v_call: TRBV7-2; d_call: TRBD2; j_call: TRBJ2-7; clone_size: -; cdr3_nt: TGTGCCAGCAGCTCGACTAGCGGGAGGTACGAGCAGTACTTC; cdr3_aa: CASSSTSGRYEQYF
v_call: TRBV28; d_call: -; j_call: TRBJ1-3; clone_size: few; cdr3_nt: TGTGCCAGCCGTTTCGGACAGACAGTAAGTGGAAACACCATATATTTT; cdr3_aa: CASRFGQTVSGNTIYF
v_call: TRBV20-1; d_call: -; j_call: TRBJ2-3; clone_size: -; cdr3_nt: TGCAGTGCTACTGAGCGGCTCACAGATACGCAGTATTTT; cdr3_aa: CSATERLTDTQYF
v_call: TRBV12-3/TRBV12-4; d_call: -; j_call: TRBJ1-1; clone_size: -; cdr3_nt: TGTGCCAGCAGTCCACAGTCAGGTGCTTTCTTT; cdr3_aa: CASSPQSGAFF
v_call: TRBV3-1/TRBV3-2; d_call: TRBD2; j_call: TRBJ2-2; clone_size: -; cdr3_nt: TGTGCCAGCAGCCGCTCTCGGACTAGCGGGAATGCCGGGGAGCTGTTTTTT; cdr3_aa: CASSRSRTSGNAGELFF
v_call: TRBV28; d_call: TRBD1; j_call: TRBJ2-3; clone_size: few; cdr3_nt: TGTGCCAGCAGTTTGAGGACAGGCTCCTCGAGCACAGATACGCAGTATTTT; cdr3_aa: CASSLRTGSSSTDTQYF
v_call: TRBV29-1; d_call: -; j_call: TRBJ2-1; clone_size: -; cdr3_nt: TGCAGCGTTGCAGGCGGGACCTACAATGAGCAGTTCTTC; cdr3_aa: CSVAGGTYNEQFF
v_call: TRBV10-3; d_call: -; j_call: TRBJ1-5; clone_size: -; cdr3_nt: TGTGCCATCAGTGAGTCGCAGGTGTCGCCCCAGCATTTT; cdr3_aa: CAISESQVSPQHF
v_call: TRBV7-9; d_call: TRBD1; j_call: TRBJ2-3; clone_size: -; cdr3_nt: TGTGCCAGCAGCCCCCGGGACAGTGCACAGATTACGCAGTATTTT; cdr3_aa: CASSPRDSAQITQYF
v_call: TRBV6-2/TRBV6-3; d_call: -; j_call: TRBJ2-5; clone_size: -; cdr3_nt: TGTGCCAGCAGTTTTTGGGGGGTGGTGGAGACCCAGTACTTC; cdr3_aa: CASSFWGVVETQYF
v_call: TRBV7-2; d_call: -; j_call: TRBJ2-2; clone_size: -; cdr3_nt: TGTGCCAGCAGCTTAGGGGGCTCCACCGGGGAGCTGTTTTTT; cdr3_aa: CASSLGGSTGELFF
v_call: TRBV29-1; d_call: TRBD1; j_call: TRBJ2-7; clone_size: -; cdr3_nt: TGCAGCGTTGACGACCGGGACAGGGGCTACGAGCAGTACTTC; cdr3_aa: CSVDDRDRGYEQYF
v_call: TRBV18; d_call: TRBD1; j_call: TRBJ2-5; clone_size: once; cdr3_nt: TGTGCCAGCTCACATCAGGGGACAGGGGAAGAGACCCAGTACTTC; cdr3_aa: CASSHQGTGEETQYF
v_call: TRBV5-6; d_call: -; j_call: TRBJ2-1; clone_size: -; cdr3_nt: TGTGCCAGCAGCTTAGGAGAAGTCGAGCAGTTCTTC; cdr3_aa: CASSLGEVEQFF
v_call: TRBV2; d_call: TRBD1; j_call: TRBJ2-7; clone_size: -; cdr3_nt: TGTGCCAGCAGGGGACAGGGGACCCAAGCGGAGCAGTACTTC; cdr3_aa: CASRGQGTQAEQYF
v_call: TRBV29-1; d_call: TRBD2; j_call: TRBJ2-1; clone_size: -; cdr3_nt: TGCAGCCTTCCTGGGTCTAGCGGAGTATACAATGAGCAGTTCTTC; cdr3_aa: CSLPGSSGVYNEQFF
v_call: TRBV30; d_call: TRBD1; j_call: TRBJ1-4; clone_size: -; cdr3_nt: TGTGCCTCCCCGGAAGGGACAGGGAGGCTCCTAGAAAAACTGTTTTTT; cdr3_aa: CASPEGTGRLLEKLFF
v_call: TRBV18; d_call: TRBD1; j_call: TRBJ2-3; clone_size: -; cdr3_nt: TGTGCCAGCTCACCATTCGGACAGGGGGCAGCAGATACGCAGTATTTT; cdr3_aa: CASSPFGQGAADTQYF
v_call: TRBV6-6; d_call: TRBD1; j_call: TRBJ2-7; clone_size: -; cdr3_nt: TGTGCCAGCAGAAGTACCGGGACAGGAGCCTACGAGCAGTACTTC; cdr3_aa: CASRSTGTGAYEQYF
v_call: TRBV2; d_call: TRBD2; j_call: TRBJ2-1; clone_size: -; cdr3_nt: TGTGCCAGCAGCCGTAGGACTAGCGGGGATGAGCAGTTCTTC; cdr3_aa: CASSRRTSGDEQFF
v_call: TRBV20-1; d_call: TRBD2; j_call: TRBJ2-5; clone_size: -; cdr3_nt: TGCAGTGCTAGTATTGCTAGCGGGAGGGTACAAGAGACCCAGTACTTC; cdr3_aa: CSASIASGRVQETQYF
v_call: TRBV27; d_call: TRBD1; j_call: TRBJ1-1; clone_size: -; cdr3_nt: TGTGCCAGCAGTCTAGGGACAGGGGGGAAGACTGAAGCTTTCTTT; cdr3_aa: CASSLGTGGKTEAFF
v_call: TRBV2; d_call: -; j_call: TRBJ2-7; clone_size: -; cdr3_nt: TGTGCCAGCAGTGTCGTGGGAGGCGGGGACTACGAGCAGTACTTC; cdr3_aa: CASSVVGGGDYEQYF
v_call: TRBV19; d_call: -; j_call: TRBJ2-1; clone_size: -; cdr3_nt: TGTGCCAGTAGTCCACTGAGTTCTAGAGGGTATAACAATGAGCAGTTCTTC; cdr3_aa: CASSPLSSRGYNNEQFF
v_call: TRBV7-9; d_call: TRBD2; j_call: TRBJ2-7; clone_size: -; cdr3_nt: TGTGCCAGCAGCTTAGTGTATTCTAGCGGGAGAGATAACGAGCAGTACTTC; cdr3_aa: CASSLVYSSGRDNEQYF
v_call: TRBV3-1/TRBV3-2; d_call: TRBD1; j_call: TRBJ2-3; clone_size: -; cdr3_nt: TGTGCCAGCAGCCAGACAGGGGGCGTGGATACGCAGTATTTT; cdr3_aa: CASSQTGGVDTQYF
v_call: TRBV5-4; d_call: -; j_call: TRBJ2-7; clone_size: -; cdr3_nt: TGTGCCAGCAGCCCCTCGGGTCTTACCTACGAGCAGTACTTC; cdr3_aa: CASSPSGLTYEQYF
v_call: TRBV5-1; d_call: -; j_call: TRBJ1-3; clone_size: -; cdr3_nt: TGCGCCAGCAGCTTGGCCTCAGCACAGGGAAACACCATATATTTT; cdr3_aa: CASSLASAQGNTIYF
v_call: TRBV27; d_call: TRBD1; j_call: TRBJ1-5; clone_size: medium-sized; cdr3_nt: TGTGCCAGCAGTTTAACGAGGGGGCAACAGCCCCAGCATTTT; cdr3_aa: CASSLTRGQQPQHF
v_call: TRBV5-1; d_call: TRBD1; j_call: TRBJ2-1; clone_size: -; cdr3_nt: TGCGCCAGCAGCCCCCGGGCGGGACAGGGTTCCAATGAGCAGTTCTTC; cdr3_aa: CASSPRAGQGSNEQFF
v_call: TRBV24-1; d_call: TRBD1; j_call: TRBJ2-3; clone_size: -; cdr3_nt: TGTGCCACCAAGAGACAGGGGGCGACAGATACGCAGTATTTT; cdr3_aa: CATKRQGATDTQYF
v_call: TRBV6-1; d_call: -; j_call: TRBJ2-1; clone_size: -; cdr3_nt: TGTGCCAGCAGTGAAGTAGGACAAGGAAACAATGAGCAGTTCTTC; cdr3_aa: CASSEVGQGNNEQFF
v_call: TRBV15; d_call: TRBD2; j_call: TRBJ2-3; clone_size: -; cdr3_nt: TGTGCCACCAGCAGGGGAGCGGGAGAGGGAACAGATACGCAGTATTTT; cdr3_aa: CATSRGAGEGTDTQYF
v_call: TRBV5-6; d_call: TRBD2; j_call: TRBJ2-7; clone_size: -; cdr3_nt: TGTGCCAGCAGCTTGGGGTATTGGGCGGGAGCCCACGAGCAGTACTTC; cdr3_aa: CASSLGYWAGAHEQYF
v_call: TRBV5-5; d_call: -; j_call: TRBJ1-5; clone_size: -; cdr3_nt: TGTGCCAGCAGCTTGGTGTATAGCAATCAGCCCCAGCATTTT; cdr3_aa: CASSLVYSNQPQHF
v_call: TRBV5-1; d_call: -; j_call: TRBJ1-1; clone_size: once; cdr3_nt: TGCGCCAGCAGCTTGGACGGCCAGGGTAACACTGAAGCTTTCTTT; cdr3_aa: CASSLDGQGNTEAFF